The next 32 T cell receptor beta chains were all read from a single sample in a study of shared clonotypes between healthy human individuals. TCRdb's table, derived via immunoSEQ multiplex PCR, lists solely in-frame clones and lacks some. The sample holds about 960,000 clones; roughly 72% are singletons and the top ten take 1.5%. The sequenced sample consisted of memory CD4+ T cells sorted from blood. Documented subset: CD45RA-negative fraction. These receptors originate from a man in his late teens or twenties in good health.

The chain has TRBV6-5 and TRBJ2-1, with TRBD1 matching 7 bases. V lost 6 bases to trimming and J lost 1 base; unmatched junction nucleotides: 6. The CDR3 totals 15 residues. Germline lookup yields CDR1 MNHEY and CDR2 SVGAGI. DNA for the CDR3: TGTGCCAGCAGCCTGGACAGGACTTCCTACAATGAGCAGTTCTTC. Protein product: CASSLDRTSYNEQFF.

The chain carries TRBV30 and TRBJ2-6; 7 bases are a match to TRBD1. This CDR3 comprises 19 residues. The ends lost 0 bases at V and 0 bases at J; junction bases unmatched: 11. Germline V gene lookup returns CDR1 GTSNPN and CDR2 SVGIG (reference sequence). DNA of the CDR3: TGTGCCTGGAGTGTACGTAAAGGGGGCGGACTCTCTGGGGCCAACGTCCTGACTTTC. Translation: CAWSVRKGGGLSGANVLTF.

The rearrangement links TRBV30 to TRBJ2-7; D possibly matches TRBD1 or TRBD2 (5 bases each). V was shortened by 5 bases and J by 3 bases, with 11 bases between the two germline ends. CDR3 length equals 12 residues. Germline loops: CDR1 GTSNPN, CDR2 SVGIG (reference sequence). The CDR3 sequence is CAWSRDRYEQYF. CDR3 DNA sequence: TGTGCCTGGTCCCGGGACCGCTACGAGCAGTACTTC.

The V and J genes are TRBV30 and TRBJ1-6; D not resolved. The CDR3 runs to 13 residues. V lost 3 bases, J lost 5 bases, and 8 bases lay in between. Germline CDR1 is GTSNPN and CDR2 is SVGIG (reference sequence). This CDR3 is CAWRTGHNSPLHF. The CDR3, as DNA: TGTGCCTGGAGAACCGGGCATAATTCACCCCTCCACTTT. The complete variable domain, with remaining parts taken from reference TRBV30 and TRBJ1-6, reads SQTIHQWPATLVQPVGSPLSLECTVEGTSNPNLYWYRQAAGRGLQLLFYSVGIGQISSEVPQNLSASRPQDRQFILSSKKLLLSDSGFYLCAWRTGHNSPLHFGNGTRLTVT.

This clone was seen more than once but under ten times. V and J are TRBV7-9 and TRBJ1-1; perhaps TRBD1 as D (5 bases). This CDR3 comprises 14 residues. From germline, CDR1 is SEHNR and CDR2 FQNEAQ (reference sequence). The germline V and J ends were trimmed by 5 bases and 1 base, with 11 bases remaining between them. The CDR3 reads CASSHSGANTEAFF. CDR3 nucleotide sequence: TGTGCCAGCAGCCATTCCGGGGCGAACACTGAAGCTTTCTTT.

V gene TRBV7-9 combines with J gene TRBJ1-2; TRBD1 aligns across 7 bases. Germline V gene lookup returns CDR1 SEHNR and CDR2 FQNEAQ (reference sequence). With V trimmed by 5 bases and J by 2 bases, 5 bases remained unmatched. The CDR3 runs to 14 residues. Here the CDR3 reads CASSLGTVNYGYTF. CDR3 DNA: TGTGCCAGCAGCCTCGGGACAGTCAACTATGGCTACACCTTC.

The genes are TRBV5-1 and TRBJ1-3; D is uncertain. The CDR3 has 15 amino acids. Looked up from germline, CDR1 is SGHRS and CDR2 is YFSETQ. V lost 4 bases and J lost 0, with 11 bases in between. CDR3 sequence (DNA): TGCGCCAGCAGCCTCGACTACTCCTCTGGAAACACCATATATTTT. Encoded protein: CASSLDYSSGNTIYF.

This chain uses TRBV5-1 with TRBJ2-4; D ambiguous. The CDR3 sequence is 13 residues long. V lost 1 base and J lost 3, with 5 bases in between. Germline V lookup: CDR1 SGHRS, CDR2 YFSETQ. CDR3 sequence: CASSLYDKNIQYF. Written as DNA, the CDR3 is TGCGCCAGCAGCTTGTATGACAAAAACATTCAGTACTTC.

The chain recombines TRBV2 with TRBJ1-1; D uncertain. The CDR3 contains 13 residues. The V gene lost 2 bases and the J gene lost 1 base, with 5 bases spanning the gap. Germline assignment: CDR1 SNHLY and CDR2 FYNNEI. The chain's CDR3 is CASSELPNTEAFF. The CDR3 region has the DNA TGTGCCAGCAGTGAATTGCCGAACACTGAAGCTTTCTTT.

A few counts support this clone. The chain links TRBV6-5 to TRBJ1-6; no firm D call. Germline CDR1 is MNHEY and CDR2 is SVGAGI. V was shortened by 8 bases and J by 7 bases, with 12 bases between the two germline ends. There are 13 residues in the CDR3. The CDR3 sequence: CASLRDGNSPLHF. CDR3 nucleotides: TGTGCCAGCCTCCGAGACGGGAATTCACCCCTCCACTTT.

The CDR3 protein is CASGLRGDTQYF. The CDR3 DNA reads TGTGCTAGTGGTTTGAGAGGGGATACGCAGTATTTT. The rearrangement uses TRBV12-5 and TRBJ2-3; D might be TRBD2 (5 bases). This CDR3 contains 12 residues. Trimming took 2 bases from V and 6 from J, leaving 6 bases between them. Per the germline V gene, CDR1 is LGHNT and CDR2 is FRNRAP.

The chain combines TRBV9 with TRBJ2-1, with D perhaps TRBD1 (7 bases). The CDR3 length is 15 residues. The germline V gene has CDR1 SGDLS and CDR2 YYNGEE. V was cut by 4 bases and J by 0 bases, with 11 bases left in between. CDR3: CASSSGGLSYNEQFF. Here the CDR3 DNA reads TGTGCCAGCAGCTCAGGGGGGCTCTCCTACAATGAGCAGTTCTTC. The full variable domain, in which reference TRBV9 and TRBJ2-1 provide the parts outside the CDR3, is DSGVTQTPKHLITATGQRVTLRCSPRSGDLSVYWYQQSLDQGLQFLIQYYNGEERAKGNILERFSAQQFPDLHSELNLSSLELGDSALYFCASSSGGLSYNEQFFGPGTRLTVL.

V gene TRBV4-3 combines with J gene TRBJ2-1; no clear D gene. CDR3 length: 15 residues. Trimming stripped 2 bases from V and 0 bases from J, with 8 bases between. Germline loops: CDR1 LGHNA, CDR2 YSLEER. The DNA for the CDR3 is TGCGCCAGCAGCCAAACCCTTAACTCCTACAATGAGCAGTTCTTC. Its translation is CASSQTLNSYNEQFF.

Notes on this clone: This same CDR3 is encoded by further DNA sequences in the sample. The J gene is TRBJ1-2, the V gene TRBV28; 7 positions match TRBD1. The trim removed 6 bases at V and 4 bases at J, leaving 5 bases unmatched. Germline values: CDR1 MDHEN, CDR2 SYDVKM. This CDR3 spans 13 amino acids. DNA for the CDR3: TGTGCCAGCAGCCCGGGACAGCTCTATGGCTACACCTTC. Its protein is CASSPGQLYGYTF.

This chain joins TRBV2 and TRBJ2-5; D uncertain. The V end was cut by 4 bases, the J end by 0 bases, with 15 bases between. The CDR3 is 16 residues long. Germline V CDR1 and CDR2: SNHLY, FYNNEI. The CDR3 DNA sequence: TGTGCCAGCAGTGCACGAGTGGGCACTAACCAAGAGACCCAGTACTTC. This encodes CASSARVGTNQETQYF.

V usage is TRBV11-2 and J usage is TRBJ2-7; D is perhaps TRBD1 (6 bases). Germline-derived CDR1 and CDR2 are SGHAT and FQNNGV. The germline V and J ends were trimmed by 1 base and 1 base, with 11 bases remaining between them. The CDR3 contains 15 residues. The DNA for the CDR3 is TGTGCCAGCAGCTTAGGCAGGGGAAGTTCCTACGAGCAGTACTTC. Translating gives CASSLGRGSSYEQYF.

The chain uses TRBV11-2 and TRBJ1-2, with D uncertain. V gave up 0 bases and J gave up 7 bases, with 9 bases separating them. The CDR3 consists of 13 residues. CDR1 SGHAT and CDR2 FQNNGV come from the germline V gene. The CDR3 DNA follows: TGTGCCAGCAGCTTAGATCTTGGCGTTGGCTACACCTTC. It is translated as CASSLDLGVGYTF.

The rearrangement joins TRBV6-4 to TRBJ1-2; the D is unclear. CDR3 size: 14 residues. CDR1 and CDR2 (germline): MRHNA, SNTAGT. V was trimmed by 3 bases and J by 4 bases, leaving 12 bases between them. The CDR3 DNA follows: TGTGCCAGCAGTGAACACCCTAGGGCCTATGGCTACACCTTC. Its protein product is CASSEHPRAYGYTF.

The V call is TRBV5-1, the J call TRBJ2-4; 11 bases are a match to TRBD2. CDR1 and CDR2 (germline): SGHRS, YFSETQ. V lost 4 bases to trimming and J lost 0 bases; unmatched junction nucleotides: 3. There are 16 residues in the CDR3. CDR3 region: CASSAGLAVAKNIQYF. As DNA, the CDR3 is TGCGCCAGCAGCGCGGGACTAGCGGTAGCCAAAAACATTCAGTACTTC.

This clone came up a few times. This rearrangement joins TRBV14 to TRBJ2-7, with a possible D match to TRBD2 (6 bases). V was pared by 3 bases and J by 6 bases, with 12 bases between. Germline V gene data show CDR1 as SGHDN and CDR2 as FVKESK. The CDR3 length is 13 residues. DNA of the CDR3: TGTGCCAGCAGCCAGGGGGGTCACGGCGAGCAGTACTTC. The encoded protein is CASSQGGHGEQYF.

V usage is TRBV5-4 and J usage is TRBJ2-7, with D maybe TRBD1 (6 bases). The CDR3 consists of 18 residues. The germline V gene has CDR1 SGHNT and CDR2 YYREEE (reference sequence). Trimming stripped 4 bases from V and 0 bases from J, with 23 bases between. The CDR3 is CASSRGGFTLTNSYEQYF. For the CDR3, the DNA is TGTGCCAGCAGCCGAGGGGGTTTCACGTTAACAAACTCCTACGAGCAGTACTTC.

V gene TRBV9 combines with J gene TRBJ2-2; TRBD1 agrees at 7 bases. Per germline, CDR1 SGDLS and CDR2 YYNGEE. This CDR3 has 15 amino acids. Trimming cost V 6 bases and J 0 bases; bases outside gene matches: 5. CDR3: CASKQGPANTGELFF. The CDR3 coding sequence is TGTGCCAGCAAACAGGGGCCTGCGAACACCGGGGAGCTGTTTTTT. The full variable domain, with the rest looked up from reference TRBV9 and TRBJ2-2, is DSGVTQTPKHLITATGQRVTLRCSPRSGDLSVYWYQQSLDQGLQFLIQYYNGEERAKGNILERFSAQQFPDLHSELNLSSLELGDSALYFCASKQGPANTGELFFGEGSRLTVL.

Note on this clone: This sequence may be a read error, since a much larger clone differs from it by one base. Other DNA sequences in the sample encode the same CDR3. CDR3 sequence: CASSSYNEQFF. CDR3 bases: TGTGCCAGCAGCTCGTACAATGAGCAGTTCTTC. The V gene is TRBV25-1, the J gene TRBJ2-1; no definite D call. This CDR3 spans 11 amino acids. Germline V gene data show CDR1 as MGHDK and CDR2 as SYGVNS. V gave up 6 bases and J gave up 4 bases, with 4 bases separating them.

The gene calls are TRBV2 and TRBJ1-2; 7 bases are shared with TRBD1. Germline V CDR1 and CDR2: SNHLY, FYNNEI. CDR3 size: 15 residues. V gave up 8 bases and J gave up 5 bases; unmatched junction bases: 14. The CDR3 DNA reads as TGTGCCAGCGGACGACAGGGAGCATTAATATATGGCTACACCTTC. Translated, it gives CASGRQGALIYGYTF.

The chain carries TRBV28 and TRBJ1-6; D unclear. The V gene lost 4 bases and the J gene lost 9 bases, with 16 bases spanning the gap. This CDR3 region has 15 residues. Germline CDR1 and CDR2: MDHEN and SYDVKM. Here the CDR3 reads CASSSNPGRSSPLHF. CDR3 bases: TGTGCCAGCAGTTCAAACCCGGGGAGGAGTTCACCCCTCCACTTT. Full variable domain (rest looked up from reference TRBV28 and TRBJ1-6): DVKVTQSSRYLVKRTGEKVFLECVQDMDHENMFWYRQDPGLGLRLIYFSYDVKMKEKGDIPEGYSVSREKKERFSLILESASTNQTSMYLCASSSNPGRSSPLHFGNGTRLTVT.

The chain links TRBV7-2 to TRBJ1-5, with D unresolved. Trimming cost V 1 base and J 0 bases, with 10 bases left between them. The V gene's germline CDR1 is SGHTA and CDR2 FQGNSA. The CDR3 spans 16 residues. The CDR3 protein is CASSLGYGDSNQPQHF. The CDR3 nucleotides read TGTGCCAGCAGCTTAGGTTATGGCGATAGCAATCAGCCCCAGCATTTT.

This clone was found a few times. This chain uses TRBV12-5 with TRBJ2-7; D is unclear. Germline V lookup: CDR1 LGHNT, CDR2 FRNRAP. The CDR3 is 13 amino acids. The germline V and J ends were trimmed by 3 bases and 3 bases, with 9 bases remaining between them. This CDR3 reads CASGFSLGYEQYF. As DNA, the CDR3 is TGTGCTAGTGGTTTCAGTTTGGGCTACGAGCAGTACTTC.

The chain has TRBV5-1 and TRBJ2-7; 12 bases map to TRBD2. V trimming: 2 bases; J trimming: 9 bases; junction bases outside the gene matches: 3. The germline V gene has CDR1 SGHRS and CDR2 YFSETQ. CDR3 length: 13 residues. The CDR3, as DNA: TGCGCCAGCAGCTTCGAGACTAGCGGGAGGCAGTACTTC. It yields the protein CASSFETSGRQYF.

The genes are TRBV7-3 and TRBJ2-1; D call uncertain. V lost 5 bases to trimming and J lost 6 bases, with 5 bases between them. Germline V lookup: CDR1 SGHTA, CDR2 FQGTGA. The CDR3 has 11 residues. CDR3 nucleotide sequence: TGTGCCAGCAGCCGCTCCAATGAGCAGTTCTTC. Its translation: CASSRSNEQFF. Looking up the rest from reference TRBV7-3 and TRBJ2-1 gives the full variable domain: GAGVSQTPSNKVTEKGKYVELRCDPISGHTALYWYRQSLGQGPEFLIYFQGTGAADDSGLPNDRFFAVRPEGSVSTLKIQRTERGDSAVYLCASSRSNEQFFGPGTRLTVL.

The CDR3 region has the DNA TGTGCCAGCAGTTACTCCGCTAGCGGATTGGCAGATACGCAGTATTTT. Amino acid sequence: CASSYSASGLADTQYF. The V gene is TRBV6-5, the J gene TRBJ2-3, with 7 bases fitting TRBD2. This CDR3 spans 16 amino acids. The ends lost 0 bases at V and 4 bases at J; junction bases unmatched: 7. The germline gives CDR1 MNHEY, CDR2 SVGAGI.

This clone was observed a few times. The V and J genes are TRBV5-4 and TRBJ2-5; no clear D gene. In germline, CDR1 is SGHNT, CDR2 YYREEE (reference sequence). This CDR3 comprises 14 residues. Trimming pared 2 bases from V and 1 base from J, leaving 9 bases between. DNA of the CDR3: TGTGCCAGCAGCTTAGACGGGCCCCAAGAGACCCAGTACTTC. Encoded protein: CASSLDGPQETQYF.

This clone was detected once. This chain joins TRBV7-9 and TRBJ2-5; D unresolved. V lost 5 bases and J 2 bases, leaving 15 bases between the germline ends. Germline CDR1 SEHNR, CDR2 FQNEAQ (reference sequence). This CDR3 has 15 residues. CDR3 in DNA: TGTGCCAGCAGCCAAGGGTCCTCAATACAAGAGACCCAGTACTTC. Its protein product is CASSQGSSIQETQYF.